Following are 25 T cell receptor beta chains from one sample sequenced in a study of tumor and adjacent non-tumor tissue in lung cancer (dated by TCRdb to the late 2010s). RNA was isolated from bulk unsorted tissue, and RNA quality was assessed with a NanoDrop ND-1000 and an Agilent 2100. Libraries were built with multiplex PCR. The reads were generated on an Illumina HiSeq 2500. Following protocols modified from ARM-PCR, the researchers constructed TCRbeta libraries through three rounds of nested PCR with primers (Table S4). The public reads were reprocessed in TCRdb via fastp at Q25 and MiXCR, keeping in-frame beta chains. CDR3 protein duplicates are merged, each entry listing the most common genes and DNA. Within this sample are tens of thousands of distinct CDR3 sequences, with 60% of them counted one time only. The top ten clones comprise 20% to 25% of the sample. The sample comprised lung tumor tissue. Source of these receptors: a man aged 50 to 59 with non-small cell lung cancer.

Worth noting for this clonotype: A much more abundant neighbour one base away suggests this may be a read error. The rearrangement links TRBV5-1 to TRBJ2-3, with 9 bases lining up with TRBD1. The germline gives CDR1 SGHRS, CDR2 YFSETQ. Losses at the gene ends were 4 bases for V and 5 bases for J; bases not matched to a gene: 8. The CDR3 extends over 15 amino acids. The CDR3: CASSHGQGRVDTQYF. CDR3 DNA: TGCGCCAGCAGCCACGGACAGGGGAGGGTAGATACGCAGTATTTT.

Details on this clonotype: A much larger clone is a single base away; this may be a read error. The chain recombines TRBV6-5 with TRBJ1-2, with D tentatively TRBD1 (6 bases). There are 15 residues in the CDR3. Germline CDR1 and CDR2: MNHEY and SVGAGI. CDR3 region: CASSYSGAVGYGYNF. The CDR3, as DNA: TGTGCCAGCAGTTACTCGGGGGCCGTCGGCTATGGCTACAACTTC.

With regard to this clonotype: At one of its ends the junction is not consistent with the germline gene, which may arise from a read error. This sequence joins TRBV10-3 and TRBJ2-7; D may be TRBD1 (6 bases). The germline V gene has CDR1 ENHRY and CDR2 SYGVKD. The CDR3 extends over 12 amino acids. The CDR3 bases are TGTGCCATCACCGACCGGACAGCCGAGCAGCAATTC. Its translation: CAITDRTAEQQF.

A note on this clonotype: The CDR3 carries no conserved terminal phenylalanine or tryptophan, so it likely arises from a read error. The J gene is TRBJ2-3, the V gene TRBV11-3, with TRBD2 matching 13 bases. CDR3 length equals 17 residues. The J segment lost 4 bases and the V segment lost 8 bases, leaving 12 bases of the junction unmatched. Germline-derived CDR1 and CDR2 are SGHNT and YENEEA. The CDR3 region is CASGQWTSGGIADTQYY. The CDR3 nucleotides are TGTGCCAGCGGCCAATGGACTAGCGGGGGTATCGCAGATACGCAGTATTAT.

J is TRBJ2-5 and V is TRBV20-1; maybe TRBD2 (6 bases). V was clipped by 3 bases and J by 0 bases, with 11 bases between them. Germline loops: CDR1 DFQATT, CDR2 SNEGSKA (reference sequence). CDR3 length equals 14 residues. The CDR3 region has the DNA TGCAGTGCTAGTCCGGCGGGGTACCAAGAGACCCAGTACTTC. This codes for CSASPAGYQETQYF.

Turning to this clonotype: The CDR3 ends on some other residue instead of the conserved phenylalanine or tryptophan, so this is likely a read error. V is TRBV4-1 and J is TRBJ1-1; D is ambiguous. The CDR3 totals 14 residues. Germline values: CDR1 MGHRA, CDR2 YSYEKL. V was clipped by 0 bases and J by 5 bases, with 10 bases between them. The chain's CDR3 is CASSQDGPWTEAFL. The CDR3 coding sequence is TGCGCCAGCAGCCAAGATGGCCCTTGGACTGAAGCTTTCCTT.

About this clonotype itself: One end of the junction varies from germline; a read error may be responsible. The chain joins TRBV7-9 to TRBJ2-7, with TRBD1 identical over 7 bases. The CDR3 sequence is 14 residues long. Per the germline V gene, CDR1 is SEHNR and CDR2 is FQNEAQ (reference sequence). CDR3: CASSSLLQGYGQYF. For the CDR3, the DNA is TGTGCCAGCAGCTCGCTCCTACAGGGGTACGGGCAGTACTTC.

By frequency in the sample, this clonotype is medium-sized (0.01 to 0.1%). The chain is built from TRBV28 and TRBJ2-3; 11 bases map to TRBD2. Germline V gene lookup returns CDR1 MDHEN and CDR2 SYDVKM. After removal of 3 bases from V and 3 bases from J, the junction contained 5 bases not matched to a gene. The length of the CDR3 is 16 residues. CDR3 in amino acids: CASSFDSSGRTDTQYF. As DNA, the CDR3 is TGTGCCAGCAGTTTTGACTCTAGCGGGAGGACAGATACGCAGTATTTT. The variable domain in full, with the rest retrieved from reference TRBV28 and TRBJ2-3, is DVKVTQSSRYLVKRTGEKVFLECVQDMDHENMFWYRQDPGLGLRLIYFSYDVKMKEKGDIPEGYSVSREKKERFSLILESASTNQTSMYLCASSFDSSGRTDTQYFGPGTRLTVL.

A note on this clonotype: This likely comes from a read error, as the CDR3 has no conserved phenylalanine or tryptophan at its end. The chain uses TRBV4-1 and TRBJ1-5, with TRBD1 matching 8 bases. CDR3 length: 15 amino acids. Germline trimming cut 1 base from V and 6 bases from J; bases unmatched to any gene: 5. The germline gives CDR1 MGHRA, CDR2 YSYEKL. For the CDR3, the DNA is TGCGCCAGCAGCCAAGGGACAGGGAGGGCTCAGCCCCAGCATCTT. It yields the protein CASSQGTGRAQPQHL.

This clonotype showed up many times. The gene calls are TRBV4-1 and TRBJ2-2; 14 nucleotides line up with TRBD2. The ends lost 5 bases at V and 4 bases at J; junction bases unmatched: 15. Germline assignment: CDR1 MGHRA and CDR2 YSYEKL. The CDR3 consists of 20 residues. This chain's CDR3 is CASSFRLAGGPIRVTGELFF. CDR3 DNA sequence: TGCGCCAGCAGCTTCAGACTAGCGGGAGGGCCGATTCGGGTCACCGGGGAGCTGTTTTTT.

At least ten counts were recorded for this clonotype. The rearrangement uses TRBV12-3 or TRBV12-4 and TRBJ2-5, with a weak D call TRBD1 (6 bases). V lost 3 bases, J lost 1 base, and 18 bases lay in between. The CDR3 has 17 amino acids. The CDR3, as DNA: TGTGCCAGCAGTTTCGAATTGTCGGACAGAGCCCAAGAGACCCAGTACTTC. As protein: CASSFELSDRAQETQYF.

The CDR3: CASSLEGWELFF. The CDR3 DNA reads as TGCGCCAGCAGCTTGGAGGGGTGGGAACTGTTTTTT. The chain links TRBV5-1 to TRBJ1-4; D may be TRBD1 (5 bases). There are 12 residues in the CDR3. Germline V gives CDR1 SGHRS, CDR2 YFSETQ. Trimming stripped 0 bases from V and 12 bases from J, with 9 bases between. The full variable domain, its missing parts supplied by reference TRBV5-1 and TRBJ1-4, is KAGVTQTPRYLIKTRGQQVTLSCSPISGHRSVSWYQQTPGQGLQFLFEYFSETQRNKGNFPGRFSGRQFSNSRSEMNVSTLELGDSALYLCASSLEGWELFFGSGTQLSVL.

Remarks on this clonotype: A much larger clone is a single base away; this may be a read error. The chain uses TRBV28 and TRBJ2-7; no reliable D call. The length of the CDR3 is 12 residues. CDR1 and CDR2 (germline): MDHEN, SYDVKM. The CDR3 sequence is CDSSLNRDEQYF. The DNA for the CDR3 is TGTGACAGCAGTTTAAATAGGGACGAGCAGTACTTC. Variable domain in full (rest from reference TRBV28 and TRBJ2-7): DVKVTQSSRYLVKRTGEKVFLECVQDMDHENMFWYRQDPGLGLRLIYFSYDVKMKEKGDIPEGYSVSREKKERFSLILESASTNQTSMYLCDSSLNRDEQYFGPGTRLTVT.

Turning to this clonotype: This may arise from a read error, as a much more abundant clone is one base away. The rearrangement joins TRBV14 to TRBJ2-3; no clear D gene. The CDR3 covers 12 residues. The germline gives CDR1 SGHDN, CDR2 FVKESK. Here the CDR3 DNA reads TGTGTCAGCAGCCAAGTCTGGGATACGCAGTATTTT. It codes for CVSSQVWDTQYF.

This chain connects TRBV5-1 to TRBJ2-5, with 7 positions matching TRBD1. Germline V gene lookup returns CDR1 SGHRS and CDR2 YFSETQ. This CDR3 spans 15 amino acids. V lost 7 bases to trimming and J lost 3 bases; unmatched junction nucleotides: 12. As DNA, the CDR3 is TGCGCCAGCTCGACCAGGGGGTCCTCCGAAGAGACCCAGTACTTC. Translated, it gives CASSTRGSSEETQYF.

A remark on this clonotype: A much larger clone is a single base away; this may be a read error. This chain joins TRBV12-3 or TRBV12-4 and TRBJ1-1, with no clear D. CDR3 length: 13 amino acids. V was trimmed by 3 bases and J by 5 bases, leaving 10 bases between them. This CDR3 reads CASSLAVGTEAFF. DNA of the CDR3: TGTGCCAGCAGTTTGGCAGTGGGGACTGAAGCTTTCTTT.

This clonotype has a count of ten or more. This sequence joins TRBV12-3 or TRBV12-4 and TRBJ2-5, with 10 bases fitting TRBD1. The V gene end was trimmed by 5 bases and the J gene end by 5 bases; junction bases not matched to a gene: 8. The CDR3 length is 15 residues. CDR3 sequence (DNA): TGTGCCAGCAGTCCCGGGACAGGGGAGTGGGAGACCCAGTACTTC. This translates into CASSPGTGEWETQYF.

This clonotype was counted many times. The rearrangement links TRBV12-3 or TRBV12-4 to TRBJ2-2, with 9 bases lining up with TRBD1. The CDR3 totals 15 residues. V dropped 5 bases and J dropped 5; count of bases not matched to a gene: 6. As DNA, the CDR3 is TGTGCCAGCAGTCACGGGACAGGGAGAACCGGGGAGCTGTTTTTT. It specifies CASSHGTGRTGELFF.

This clonotype occurred many times. The V and J genes are TRBV20-1 and TRBJ1-4; D is uncertain. Trimming cost V 1 base and J 7 bases, with 7 bases left between them. Germline V gene data show CDR1 as DFQATT and CDR2 as SNEGSKA (reference sequence). The length of the CDR3 is 12 residues. The CDR3 nucleotides read TGCAGTGCTAGAGCTCCTGGTGAAAAACTGTTTTTT. As protein: CSARAPGEKLFF.

This clonotype was seen ten or more times. The rearrangement joins TRBV10-2 to TRBJ2-1; unclear D gene. Trimming left V 3 bases short and J 0 bases short, with 6 bases between. This CDR3 spans 14 amino acids. Germline V gene lookup returns CDR1 WSHSY and CDR2 SAAADI. The CDR3 here is CASSEQSSYNEQFF. DNA of the CDR3: TGCGCCAGCAGTGAACAGAGCTCCTACAATGAGCAGTTCTTC.

This clonotype was observed once. This rearrangement joins TRBV7-8 to TRBJ1-2, with TRBD1 identical over 7 bases. Germline V gene sequence: CDR1 SGHVS, CDR2 FQNEAQ. Unmatched junction bases numbered 13, after V lost 10 bases and J lost 8 bases. This CDR3 spans 13 amino acids. The CDR3 bases are TGTGCCAACGGCTCCGGGACAGTCGGCGGCTACACCTTC. This translates into CANGSGTVGGYTF.

As regards this clonotype: A read error may account for a junction end that differs from germline. J is TRBJ2-1 and V is TRBV6-1; 7 positions match TRBD2. Germline CDR1 reads MNHNS; CDR2 reads SASEGT. CDR3 length equals 14 residues. The CDR3 DNA is TGTGACAGCCGTGGTAGCGGGTCTCGGGGTGAGCAGTTCTTC. Protein: CDSRGSGSRGEQFF.

Comments on this clonotype: This sequence may be a read error, since a much larger clone differs from it by one base. The chain uses TRBV5-1 and TRBJ2-3, with D maybe TRBD1 (6 bases). Germline CDR1 and CDR2: SGHRS and YFSETQ. The CDR3 has 14 amino acids. The CDR3 protein is CANSLGAPTDTQYF. CDR3 nucleotides: TGCGCCAACAGCTTGGGGGCACCCACAGATACGCAGTATTTT.

This clonotype was seen repeatedly, ten times or more. The chain uses TRBV6-1 and TRBJ2-7, with D unresolved. Trimming took off 5 bases at V and 6 bases at J, with 11 bases between the two ends. CDR3 length: 12 residues. Germline-derived CDR1 and CDR2 are MNHNS and SASEGT. The CDR3 region is CASSQPRVEQYF. The DNA for the CDR3 is TGTGCCAGCAGTCAACCCCGGGTCGAGCAGTACTTC.

This clonotype was seen at least ten times. The chain carries TRBV12-3 or TRBV12-4 and TRBJ2-3, with 16 bases lining up with TRBD2. This CDR3 has 18 amino acids. Germline trimming cut 4 bases from V and 4 bases from J; bases unmatched to any gene: 8. In nucleotides, the CDR3 is TGTGCCAGCAGTTCGCCGGGACTAGCGGGGGGGCTGTCAGATACGCAGTATTTT. It codes for CASSSPGLAGGLSDTQYF.